Shown below are 18 T cell receptor beta chains from a single sample sequenced in a study of beta chain features in type 1 diabetes. Reverse transcription of all isolated RNA meant that expressed TCRB transcripts were sequenced. Data came from immunoSEQ multiplex PCR; TCRdb stores just in-frame clones and leaves some out. The sample has hundreds of thousands of clones; under 20% are singletons. The sequenced sample consisted of naive CD4+ T cells from blood. These receptors were collected from a woman younger than 35 in good health.

The rearrangement links TRBV2 to TRBJ2-2, with 10 bases aligning to TRBD2. CDR3 size: 16 residues. Germline loops: CDR1 SNHLY, CDR2 FYNNEI. Trimming cost V 2 bases and J 6 bases; bases outside gene matches: 6. The DNA for the CDR3 is TGTGCCAGCAGTGAATCTAGCGGGGGCCACCCCGGGGAGCTGTTTTTT. Its translation: CASSESSGGHPGELFF.

The chain employs TRBV6-5 and TRBJ2-7; 9 bases agree with TRBD1. Germline V CDR1 and CDR2: MNHEY, SVGAGI. V was clipped by 5 bases and J by 6 bases; unmatched bases: 11. The CDR3 loop spans 15 amino acids. For the CDR3, the DNA is TGTGCCAGCAGTACAACCGGGACAGGGACCTCCGAGCAGTACTTC. This sequence encodes CASSTTGTGTSEQYF.

The V call is TRBV6-5, the J call TRBJ2-7; no clear D gene. With 5 bases removed from V and 5 bases from J, the gap between germline ends came to 7 bases. Germline V gene sequence: CDR1 MNHEY, CDR2 SVGAGI. This CDR3 region has 11 residues. In DNA, the CDR3 is TGTGCCAGCAGTGAAAATCACGAGCAGTACTTC. It codes for CASSENHEQYF.

With regard to this clone: In the same sample, other DNA sequences code for this CDR3. The V call is TRBV29-1, the J call TRBJ2-1; tentatively, D is TRBD2 (5 bases). Germline V gene lookup returns CDR1 SQVTM and CDR2 ANQGSEA. The CDR3 contains 11 residues. The V and J ends lost 3 bases and 6 bases respectively, with 6 bases between them. The CDR3 loop is CSVDRGNEQFF. For the CDR3, the DNA is TGCAGCGTTGATCGGGGCAATGAGCAGTTCTTC.

The chain links TRBV6-1 to TRBJ2-6; D is uncertain. Trimming took off 10 bases at V and 0 bases at J, with 7 bases between the two ends. The CDR3 is 13 amino acids. Germline V gives CDR1 MNHNS, CDR2 SASEGT. The CDR3 sequence: CAISNSGANVLTF. The CDR3 DNA sequence: TGTGCCATCTCTAACTCTGGGGCCAACGTCCTGACTTTC.

The J gene is TRBJ1-2, the V gene TRBV29-1; D unresolved. V was trimmed by 0 bases and J by 9 bases, leaving 8 bases between them. This CDR3 contains 11 residues. Germline V lookup: CDR1 SQVTM, CDR2 ANQGSEA. The CDR3 here is CSVEDPGSYTF. CDR3 sequence (DNA): TGCAGCGTTGAAGACCCGGGGAGCTACACCTTC.

The V gene is TRBV18, the J gene TRBJ2-7; perhaps D is TRBD1 or TRBD2 (5 bases each). The CDR3 contains 13 residues. Germline CDR1 KGHSH, CDR2 LQKENI. Deletions cut 4 bases from V and 1 base from J, with 8 bases between. As DNA, the CDR3 is TGTGCCAGCTCACGGGACGTTTCCTACGAGCAGTACTTC. Encoded protein: CASSRDVSYEQYF.

Worth noting for this clone: Other nucleotide sequences from this sample produce the same CDR3. V usage is TRBV20-1 and J usage is TRBJ2-5; no clear D. Germline V gene lookup returns CDR1 DFQATT and CDR2 SNEGSKA (reference sequence). The CDR3 loop spans 11 amino acids. Trimming removed 6 bases from V and 5 bases from J, with 10 bases in between. CDR3 in amino acids: CSATGSETQYF. CDR3 nucleotide sequence: TGCAGTGCAACTGGTTCGGAGACCCAGTACTTC.

V and J are TRBV2 and TRBJ2-5; D not certain. Germline assignment: CDR1 SNHLY and CDR2 FYNNEI. This CDR3 has 13 residues. Trimming took off 6 bases at V and 4 bases at J, with 12 bases between the two ends. The CDR3 bases are TGTGCCAGCAGCTACCGAGGTGGAGAGACCCAGTACTTC. Encoded protein: CASSYRGGETQYF.

V is TRBV10-3 and J is TRBJ2-7; TRBD1 aligns across 8 bases. The length of the CDR3 is 15 residues. CDR1 is ENHRY, CDR2 SYGVKD, per germline. Unmatched junction bases numbered 5, after V lost 0 bases and J lost 4 bases. CDR3 protein: CAISESAQGVYEQYF. CDR3 nucleotide sequence: TGTGCCATCAGTGAGTCTGCACAGGGGGTATACGAGCAGTACTTC.

The CDR3, as DNA: TGCGCCAGCAGCCAAGATCGTCCAGGGAGCTCCTACAATGAGCAGTTCTTC. Residues: CASSQDRPGSSYNEQFF. V is TRBV4-3 and J is TRBJ2-1; tentatively, D is TRBD1 or TRBD2 (5 bases each). Germline CDR1 LGHNA, CDR2 YSLEER. V was trimmed by 0 bases and J by 0 bases, leaving 12 bases between them. The CDR3 length is 17 residues.

This clone is a singleton in its sample. This sample includes further DNA sequences coding for the same CDR3. The chain combines TRBV6-5 with TRBJ2-7; D is tentatively TRBD1 or TRBD2 (5 bases each). Per germline, CDR1 MNHEY and CDR2 SVGAGI. The CDR3 totals 15 residues. Deletions cut 4 bases from V and 2 bases from J, with 15 bases between. The CDR3 loop is CASSLRDRGPYEQYF. CDR3 in DNA: TGTGCCAGCAGTTTAAGGGACCGAGGCCCCTACGAGCAGTACTTC.

As for this clone: Different DNA sequences within this sample yield the same CDR3. The V call is TRBV9, the J call TRBJ2-3, with D hard to call. The CDR3 totals 12 residues. The germline V and J ends were trimmed by 2 bases and 5 bases, with 6 bases remaining between them. Germline V CDR1 and CDR2: SGDLS, YYNGEE. As DNA, the CDR3 is TGTGCCAGCAGCGTTGTCGGAGATACGCAGTATTTT. This translates into CASSVVGDTQYF.

This clone was counted only a few times. This chain connects TRBV28 to TRBJ2-4, with a tentative D call TRBD2 (6 bases). Germline CDR1 is MDHEN and CDR2 is SYDVKM. The CDR3 length is 14 residues. V lost 2 bases to trimming and J lost 7 bases, with 12 bases between them. The CDR3 loop is CASSLGQGGNIQYF. DNA for the CDR3: TGTGCCAGCAGTTTAGGGCAGGGAGGTAACATTCAGTACTTC.

This clone was seen more than once but under ten times. CDR3 loop: CASSSIAGSREQYF. CDR3 nucleotides: TGTGCCAGCAGCTCTATAGCGGGGTCGCGGGAGCAGTACTTC. The chain couples TRBV7-8 to TRBJ2-7; TRBD2 matches 8 bases. In germline, CDR1 is SGHVS, CDR2 FQNEAQ. This CDR3 spans 14 amino acids. V lost 4 bases and J lost 7; bases outside the gene matches: 9.

This clone was counted between two and nine times. V usage is TRBV4-2 and J usage is TRBJ1-1; D is uncertain. There are 13 residues in the CDR3. The germline V gene encodes CDR1 LGHNA and CDR2 YNFKEQ. V gave up 1 base and J gave up 3 bases, with 6 bases separating them. CDR3 loop: CASSQGSDTEAFF. CDR3 DNA: TGTGCCAGCAGCCAAGGGTCGGACACTGAAGCTTTCTTT.

A few counts support this clone. The V and J genes are TRBV5-6 and TRBJ2-1; 8 nucleotides line up with TRBD1. This CDR3 has 12 amino acids. Trimming at V came to 3 bases and at J to 7 bases, leaving 0 bases not matched to a gene. Germline V gene sequence: CDR1 SGHDT, CDR2 YYEEEE. CDR3 sequence (DNA): TGTGCCAGCAGCTGGACAGGGAATGAGCAGTTCTTC. Amino acid sequence: CASSWTGNEQFF.

V is TRBV7-9 and J is TRBJ2-5, with 7 bases that match TRBD2. The CDR3 runs to 18 residues. With V trimmed by 5 bases and J by 0 bases, 15 bases remained unmatched. CDR1 and CDR2 (germline): SEHNR, FQNEAQ (reference sequence). The CDR3 nucleotides read TGTGCCAGCAGCCCAAACCGGGGGGAGCGGGCGTACCAAGAGACCCAGTACTTC. Protein sequence: CASSPNRGERAYQETQYF.